This TCR beta chain originates from a study of early T cells in non-severe SARS-CoV-2 infection (dated by TCRdb to the early 2020s). Background on the whole study: TCR sequencing used bulk RNA from unsorted whole blood, so alpha and beta chains could not be paired. General findings and caveats noted by the study authors: VDJdb matching was skewed toward anti-spike CD8 responses, so virus-specific expansions were likely underestimated and private and CD4 specificities were missed.

A case-control design nested within a healthcare worker cohort in London, UK, was used, with weekly nasopharyngeal swab PCR tests and blood sampling performed. Healthcare workers were recruited during the week of the UK lockdown, between 23 and 31 March 2020, and followed weekly for up to roughly 15 weeks. From the germline V gene, CDR1 is MNHEY and CDR2 is SVGAGI. The CDR3 numbers 16 residues from cysteine through phenylalanine. The library was generated by 5' RACE. Sequencing was carried out with a NextSeq 500. Unique molecular identifiers were attached to individual cDNA molecules in the TCR library protocol so that sequencing error and PCR bias could be corrected. Both TCR alpha and beta chains were sequenced, and tight co-correlation was observed between alpha and beta sequence abundances in each sample. In the authors' own workflow: Decombinator V4 was used to annotate TCR sequences for V gene, J gene and CDR3. Expanded TCRs were defined as changing significantly between any two time points under a Poisson model with p below 0.0001. TCR abundances were normalised to the total number of TCRs sequenced per sample and were expressed as counts per million. MAIT TCRs were defined by TRAV1-2 paired with TRAJ12, TRAJ20 or TRAJ33, and iNKT TCRs by TRAV10 paired with TRAJ18. VDJdb, accessed 1 November 2021, was searched for CMV, EBV and SARS-CoV-2 annotated TCRs, with TCRs annotated for multiple antigens excluded. TCRdb itself trimmed the public reads at Q25 with fastp, ran MiXCR and retained productive beta chains. Each CDR3 protein appears once, grouped with its most common genes and DNA. These V and J calls derive from TCRdb rather than the authors' analysis. Across this sample there are 110,000 or so distinct CDR3 sequences, with 9% to 14% seen only once. Of the sample, around 3% falls within the top ten clones.

Worth noting for this clonotype: It lacks a known antigen. The DNA is left out, because the CDR3 cannot be placed on it with certainty; the CDR3 is given as TCRdb lists it.

This clonotype originated in an adult who was a healthcare worker with PCR-confirmed SARS-CoV-2 infection or an uninfected control (not recorded which). Sequenced material: whole blood. The chain is made from TRBV6-5 and TRBJ1-2. The CDR3 protein is CASSSSRGKGGYGYTF.